The 16 T cell receptor beta chains below come from one sample, sequenced in a study of response to subunit inactivated influenza vaccine (dated by TCRdb to 2016 to 2019). The library was produced with RT-PCR. Data came from an Illumina HiSeq 2500. TCRdb passed the public sequencing reads through fastp at Q25 and MiXCR, retaining productive beta sequences. Every distinct CDR3 protein forms one entry, paired with its most common genes and DNA. The sample includes under 550,000 distinct CDR3 sequences, with around 7.9% observed a single time. Around 12% of the sample goes to the ten largest clones. Sequenced here: PBMCs from blood, sampled approximately 25 months after vaccination. Receptors originate from a man between 50 and 75 years old who received an inactivated influenza vaccine. Donor details come from another sample of the same person, matched by shared clones.

A few counts support this clonotype. The genes are TRBV20-1 and TRBJ1-5; 8 positions match TRBD1. J was trimmed by 0 bases and V by 2 bases; bases with no gene match: 3. The CDR3 loop spans 15 amino acids. Germline-derived CDR1 and CDR2 are DFQATT and SNEGSKA (reference sequence). CDR3 in amino acids: CSARLTGDSNQPQHF. The CDR3 DNA reads as TGCAGTGCTAGACTGACAGGGGATAGCAATCAGCCCCAGCATTTT.

CDR3 sequence reads: CACCQERETPINQETQYF. DNA of the CDR3: TGTGCCTGCTGCCAAGAAAGGGAGACGCCGATTAACCAAGAGACCCAGTACTTC. The V gene is TRBV3-1, the J gene TRBJ2-5; tentatively, D is TRBD2 (5 bases). The V end was cut by 11 bases, the J end by 0 bases, with 28 bases between. Per the germline V gene, CDR1 is LGHDT and CDR2 is YNNKEL (reference sequence). This CDR3 comprises 18 residues.

This clonotype was seen repeatedly, ten times or more. The chain combines TRBV20-1 with TRBJ2-3; D might be TRBD2 (6 bases). V dropped 0 bases and J dropped 4 bases, with 11 bases sitting between them. Germline-derived CDR1 and CDR2 are DFQATT and SNEGSKA (reference sequence). This CDR3 contains 14 residues. DNA of the CDR3: TGCAGTGCTAGAGATCCGACTAGGTCAGATACGCAGTATTTT. Amino acid sequence: CSARDPTRSDTQYF.

This chain links TRBV28 with TRBJ2-5; 10 nucleotides line up with TRBD2. This CDR3 spans 16 amino acids. Unmatched junction bases numbered 8, after V lost 2 bases and J lost 5 bases. Germline V lookup: CDR1 MDHEN, CDR2 SYDVKM. CDR3 DNA sequence: TGTGCCAGCAGTTTAGCAAGCGGGAGGGCCCGGGAGACCCAGTACTTC. Protein sequence: CASSLASGRARETQYF.

In this sample, this clonotype turned up many times. This chain joins TRBV7-9 and TRBJ2-1, with a weak D call TRBD2 (5 bases). V was shortened by 2 bases and J by 9 bases, with 8 bases between the two germline ends. The CDR3 consists of 12 residues. Germline V gives CDR1 SEHNR, CDR2 FQNEAQ (reference sequence). In DNA, the CDR3 is TGTGCCAGCAGCTTATTTGCGGGTGAGCAGTTCTTC. Its protein is CASSLFAGEQFF.

V and J are TRBV20-1 and TRBJ1-1, with a tentative D call TRBD1 (5 bases). The CDR3 is made up of 15 amino acids. Germline CDR1 DFQATT, CDR2 SNEGSKA (reference sequence). V was trimmed by 5 bases and J by 1 base, leaving 17 bases between them. This chain's CDR3 is CSAHKVGRRNTEAFF. For the CDR3, the DNA is TGCAGTGCTCACAAGGTGGGACGCCGGAACACTGAAGCTTTCTTT.

This clonotype was seen only a few times. The rearrangement links TRBV20-1 to TRBJ2-1, with 13 bases lining up with TRBD2. V lost 5 bases to trimming and J lost 8 bases; unmatched junction nucleotides: 3. The CDR3 has 13 residues. CDR1 DFQATT and CDR2 SNEGSKA come from the germline V gene (reference sequence). The CDR3 coding sequence is TGCAGTGCTGGGACTAGCGGGACTTATGAGCAGTTCTTC. This translates into CSAGTSGTYEQFF.

V is TRBV11-2 and J is TRBJ2-1; D unclear. The V gene lost 6 bases and the J gene lost 7 bases, with 28 bases spanning the gap. Per the germline V gene, CDR1 is SGHAT and CDR2 is FQNNGV. CDR3 length equals 18 residues. DNA for the CDR3: TGTGCCAGCAGTTCTGGCTGGCAGACCGAGCACCCATCTAATGAGCAGTTCTTC. Translated, it gives CASSSGWQTEHPSNEQFF.

The J gene is TRBJ2-5, the V gene TRBV11-2; D uncertain. The ends were cut back, 5 bases at V and 4 bases at J, with 8 bases in the middle. The CDR3 is made up of 12 amino acids. Germline-derived CDR1 and CDR2 are SGHAT and FQNNGV. In DNA form, the CDR3 reads TGTGCCAGCAGCCACGCCGCAGAGACCCAGTACTTC. Its translation is CASSHAAETQYF.

This clonotype was seen a few times. V gene TRBV12-3 or TRBV12-4 combines with J gene TRBJ2-5, with TRBD2 matching 14 bases. The CDR3 covers 17 residues. J gave up 1 base and V 3 bases, and 4 bases lay outside the gene matches. Here the CDR3 DNA reads TGTGCCAGCAGTTTGGGACTAGCGGGGGCTATCCAAGAGACCCAGTACTTC. Residues: CASSLGLAGAIQETQYF.

The CDR3: CASSVGGLASLGEQYF. The CDR3 nucleotides are TGTGCCAGCAGCGTAGGTGGACTAGCCTCCTTGGGTGAGCAGTACTTC. The chain has TRBV9 and TRBJ2-7, with 8 positions matching TRBD2. The CDR3 sequence is 16 residues long. V trimming: 0 bases; J trimming: 7 bases; junction bases outside the gene matches: 12. The germline CDR1 and CDR2 sequences are SGDLS and YYNGEE. The whole variable domain, filled in from reference TRBV9 and TRBJ2-7, reads DSGVTQTPKHLITATGQRVTLRCSPRSGDLSVYWYQQSLDQGLQFLIQYYNGEERAKGNILERFSAQQFPDLHSELNLSSLELGDSALYFCASSVGGLASLGEQYFGPGTRLTVT.

This clonotype has more than one count but fewer than ten. The rearrangement joins TRBV24-1 to TRBJ2-5, with D unresolved. From germline, CDR1 is KGHDR and CDR2 SFDVKD. This CDR3 region has 12 residues. V was cut by 7 bases and J by 1 base, with 6 bases left in between. The CDR3 coding sequence is TGTGCCACCAGCTTCGGCCAAGAGACCCAGTACTTC. Its translation is CATSFGQETQYF.

The chain links TRBV20-1 to TRBJ2-3; the D gene is possibly TRBD1 (6 bases). This CDR3 has 19 amino acids. Germline V gives CDR1 DFQATT, CDR2 SNEGSKA (reference sequence). Trimming removed 2 bases from V and 6 bases from J, with 30 bases in between. CDR3 nucleotide sequence: TGCAGTGCTAGAAGGGGGTGGGTTATCCGACGAGGTTGGGCCGATACGCAGTATTTT. Residues: CSARRGWVIRRGWADTQYF.

This clonotype turned up a few times. The CDR3, as DNA: TGCGCCAGCAGCTTGTCTCCGGGTCGGACAGATACGCAGTATTTT. Its translation is CASSLSPGRTDTQYF. This chain connects TRBV5-1 to TRBJ2-3, with D uncertain. The V gene's germline CDR1 is SGHRS and CDR2 YFSETQ. The CDR3 length is 15 residues. The germline V and J ends were trimmed by 1 base and 3 bases, with 12 bases remaining between them.

The sample holds a few counts of this clonotype. The rearrangement joins TRBV7-8 to TRBJ2-1; 8 positions agree with TRBD1. Germline V gives CDR1 SGHVS, CDR2 FQNEAQ. The CDR3 is 13 residues long. J was trimmed by 8 bases and V by 8 bases; bases with no gene match: 8. The CDR3 DNA follows: TGTGCCAGCGGAGAGACAGGGGCCTATGAGCAGTTCTTC. Amino acids: CASGETGAYEQFF.

This clonotype was picked up many times. The rearrangement uses TRBV7-2 and TRBJ2-3, with D tentatively TRBD2 (5 bases). V lost 7 bases and J lost 5, with 10 bases in between. The CDR3 covers 12 residues. Germline V CDR1 and CDR2: SGHTA, FQGNSA. The CDR3 sequence: CASTPGGDTQYF. The CDR3 DNA reads as TGTGCCAGCACCCCAGGAGGAGATACGCAGTATTTT.